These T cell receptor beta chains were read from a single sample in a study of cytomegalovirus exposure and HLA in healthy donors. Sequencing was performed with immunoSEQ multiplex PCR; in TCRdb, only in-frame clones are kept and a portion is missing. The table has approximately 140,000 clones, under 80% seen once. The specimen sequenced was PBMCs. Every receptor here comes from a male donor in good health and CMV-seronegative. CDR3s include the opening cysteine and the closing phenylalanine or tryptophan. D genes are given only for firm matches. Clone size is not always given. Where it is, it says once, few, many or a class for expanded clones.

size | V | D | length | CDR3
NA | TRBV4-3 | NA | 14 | CASSPRTRTHVLTF
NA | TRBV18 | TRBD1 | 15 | CASSLDRSSGNTIYF
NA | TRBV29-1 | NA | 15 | CSVEDRVVRNYGYTF
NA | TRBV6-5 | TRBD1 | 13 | CASSLDRGLGYTF
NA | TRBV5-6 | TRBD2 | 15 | CASSSFSGLADTQYF
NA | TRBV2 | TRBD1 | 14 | CASRGDRGNNEQFF
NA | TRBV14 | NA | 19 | CASSQETVTGGSSNTEAFF
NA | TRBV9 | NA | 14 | CASSVAQAQETQYF
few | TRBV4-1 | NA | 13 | CASSLGTNYGYTF
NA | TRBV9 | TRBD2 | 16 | CASSVVDGGAYYTQYF
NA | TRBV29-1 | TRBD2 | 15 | CSVGLLAGGQETQYF